The 10 T cell receptor beta chains in this list originate from one sample, sequenced in a study of T cells in localized non-small cell lung cancer. Assay used: immunoSEQ multiplex PCR; TCRdb lists only in-frame clones, some missing. The table includes 50,000 to 55,000 clones, over 80% detected once. Sequenced here: peripheral blood mononuclear cells, sampled before any cancer treatment. Receptors were obtained from a man aged 40 to 75 with stage III lung adenocarcinoma.

The rearrangement links TRBV4-2 to TRBJ1-1, with a possible D match to TRBD1 (5 bases). With 4 bases removed from V and 4 bases from J, the gap between germline ends came to 16 bases. This CDR3 is 15 amino acids long. Germline CDR1 LGHNA, CDR2 YNFKEQ. DNA for the CDR3: TGTGCCAGCAGCCGCCCGGGGGAAAGGGGCACTGAAGCTTTCTTT. Residues: CASSRPGERGTEAFF.

V is TRBV7-2 and J is TRBJ2-3; no definite D call. Germline loops: CDR1 SGHTA, CDR2 FQGNSA. The CDR3 length is 13 residues. V gave up 3 bases and J gave up 1 base, with 5 bases separating them. The CDR3 sequence is CASSLARTDTQYF. DNA of the CDR3: TGTGCCAGCAGCTTGGCCCGCACAGATACGCAGTATTTT.

The J gene is TRBJ1-1, the V gene TRBV10-2; D perhaps matches TRBD1 (5 bases). This CDR3 is built from 15 residues. V gave up 6 bases and J gave up 3 bases, with 17 bases separating them. The V gene's germline CDR1 is WSHSY and CDR2 SAAADI. CDR3 in amino acids: CASSPQGIGDTEAFF. DNA of the CDR3: TGCGCCAGCAGCCCACAAGGGATAGGGGACACTGAAGCTTTCTTT.

Ten or more counts support this clone. CDR3 coding DNA: TGTGCCAGCAGTTCGTCGACAGGGACAATCTACGAGCAGTACTTC. Its protein product is CASSSSTGTIYEQYF. The gene calls are TRBV27 and TRBJ2-7; 7 nucleotides match TRBD1. The CDR3 has 15 residues. Looked up from germline, CDR1 is MNHEY and CDR2 is SMNVEV (reference sequence). J gave up 3 bases and V 4 bases, and 9 bases lay outside the gene matches.

This chain joins TRBV10-2 and TRBJ2-5; 7 bases are a match to TRBD2. Germline V gene lookup returns CDR1 WSHSY and CDR2 SAAADI. CDR3 size: 15 residues. The V segment lost 0 bases and the J segment 4 bases; nucleotides outside the gene matches: 5. The CDR3 sequence is CASSESGSGGETQYF. The DNA of the CDR3 is TGCGCCAGCAGTGAGTCAGGCTCGGGAGGAGAGACCCAGTACTTC.

This clone was seen only a few times. The chain couples TRBV11-2 to TRBJ1-1; D gene ambiguous. V was shortened by 1 base and J by 4 bases, with 10 bases between the two germline ends. In germline, CDR1 is SGHAT, CDR2 FQNNGV. The CDR3 has 14 amino acids. In DNA form, the CDR3 reads TGTGCCAGCAGCTTAGTTGGGTTAGGCACTGAAGCTTTCTTT. Protein: CASSLVGLGTEAFF. The full variable domain, in which reference TRBV11-2 and TRBJ1-1 provide the parts outside the CDR3, is EAGVAQSPRYKIIEKRQSVAFWCNPISGHATLYWYQQILGQGPKLLIQFQNNGVVDDSQLPKDRFSAERLKGVDSTLKIQPAKLEDSAVYLCASSLVGLGTEAFFGQGTRLTVV.

The chain uses TRBV7-2 and TRBJ1-4; D is uncertain. Germline V gives CDR1 SGHTA, CDR2 FQGNSA. This CDR3 is 14 amino acids long. Between the trimmed V and J ends, which lost 2 bases and 0 bases, there was a span of 4 bases. The CDR3 protein is CASSLQSTNEKLFF. Written as DNA, the CDR3 is TGTGCCAGCAGCTTACAGTCAACTAATGAAAAACTGTTTTTT.

DNA of the CDR3: TGTGCCAGCAGCCCTGAACAGGGGCGGGCTAACTATGGCTACACCTTC. Translation gives CASSPEQGRANYGYTF. The V and J genes are TRBV11-2 and TRBJ1-2; 7 bases are shared with TRBD1. V trimming: 5 bases; J trimming: 0 bases; junction bases outside the gene matches: 9. The CDR3 totals 16 residues. Germline V lookup: CDR1 SGHAT, CDR2 FQNNGV.

The V and J genes are TRBV12-5 and TRBJ1-1; TRBD1 matches at 10 bases. Trimming cost V 0 bases and J 3 bases; bases outside gene matches: 7. Germline CDR1 reads LGHNT; CDR2 reads FRNRAP. This CDR3 has 17 residues. The CDR3 DNA is TGTGCTAGTGGTTTGGTCACTCCGGGACAGGGGTACACTGAAGCTTTCTTT. Amino acids: CASGLVTPGQGYTEAFF.

The chain uses TRBV6-5 and TRBJ2-6; 7 positions match TRBD1. This CDR3 is 14 amino acids long. The germline V gene has CDR1 MNHEY and CDR2 SVGAGI. J lost 2 bases, V lost 6 bases, and 1 base had no gene match. CDR3 DNA: TGTGCCAGCAGGACAGGGACTGGGGCCAACGTCCTGACTTTC. This encodes CASRTGTGANVLTF.